This T cell receptor beta chain is drawn from a study of post-analysis software for immune sequencing data (dated by TCRdb to the mid-2010s). A note on the overall study: Recorded disease courses included relapsing-remitting, secondary progressive and progressive-relapsing multiple sclerosis, with some patients lacking subtype annotation. The patient repertoires were set against eleven to twelve previously published healthy control repertoires from donors whose ages ranged from about 6 to 27 years. A subset of samples was prepared in parallel using single-end sample barcoding, then pooled and co-amplified after Illumina adapter ligation. General conclusions and limits of the study: The control group was slightly older than the multiple sclerosis patient group. About five TRBV segments, including TRBV5-6, TRBV5-1 and TRBV20-1, were significantly more frequent in patients than controls. Direct clustering with F measure showed strong co-clustering of samples prepared in the same batch, prompting a batch-effect correction. Compared with controls, multiple sclerosis patients had significantly lower normalized Chao1 diversity, a finding suggesting substantial peripheral T-cell clonal expansion.

V loses 3 bases of germline sequence and J loses 0 bases, and the interval between the two ends is 15 bases. Based on the germline V gene, the CDR1 and CDR2 sequences are KGHSH and LQKENI. The CDR3 numbers 18 residues from cysteine through phenylalanine. The read is trimmed to its CDR3 DNA, 54 bases read in frame from base 1. To demonstrate the VDJtools post-analysis software, the study profiled TCR beta repertoires from the peripheral blood of some 13 young patients with multiple sclerosis. Multiple sclerosis patients were children and adolescents aged 6 to 15 years. About this clonotype itself: Its antigen is unknown. Base-call qualities are not available, and no considerably larger clone is one nucleotide away.

Library generation was performed with PCR. The listed sequencing device is Illumina HiSeq 2500. To reduce PCR and sequencing biases, unique molecular identifiers were built into the TCR beta cDNA libraries. Every 1 to 10 million input T cells yielded approximately 500,000 cDNA molecules, meaning each molecule approximated one T cell. Patient libraries were prepared and sequenced with the same protocol used for the earlier healthy control dataset. Samples belonging to the same batch were prepared together, multiplexed and sequenced on a shared HiSeq lane. The study's own analysis went as follows. Raw barcoded reads were processed with MIGEC, and single-read molecular identifier groups were discarded before consensus assembly and CDR3 extraction. VDJtools was used for post-analysis of the clonotype tables, and diversity was normalized by down-sampling every dataset to the size of the smallest sample. In repertoire overlap clustering, CDR3 amino acid sequences, but not nucleotide sequences, were matched to correct batch-related cross-sample contamination. TCRdb took the public reads, trimmed them with fastp at Q25, ran MiXCR for clone calling and kept in-frame beta chains. One record per CDR3 amino acid sequence lists the most common genes and DNA. TCRdb, not the authors, supplied the V and J calls. In this sample the table shows about 820,000 distinct CDR3 sequences, approximately 53% of which occur a single time. Jointly, the top ten make up 4.6% of the sample.

The receptor was isolated from a girl between 10 and 17 years old with multiple sclerosis. The sequenced sample was blood. Recombination joined TRBV18 with TRBJ2-6; the D gene is unclear. CDR3 sequence: CASSPRLADASGANVLTF. In nucleotides, the sequence is TGTGCCAGCTCACCCCGCTTGGCGGACGCCTCTGGGGCCAACGTCCTGACTTTC.